This T cell receptor beta chain was identified in a study of Tregs in tolerant kidney transplant recipients. Germline V gene lookup returns CDR1 SQVTM and CDR2 ANQGSEA. V lost 7 bases and J lost 8; bases outside the gene matches: 5. CDR3 length: 11 residues. TCRdb's table, derived via immunoSEQ multiplex PCR, lists solely in-frame clones and lacks some. The sample holds roughly 48,000 clones. Thawed PBMCs were FACS-sorted into unstimulated CD4+CD25+CD127- regulatory T cells, CD4+CD25- non-regulatory cells, CD4 and CD8 cells. Regarding this clone: The read terminates 3 residues ahead of where the CDR3 ends, so the germline J gene completes it.

This TCR was recovered from a human donor who received a combined kidney and bone marrow transplant. Sequencing was performed on CD4+ T cells from blood, taken before the transplant. The V and J genes are TRBV29-1 and TRBJ2-1; 7 nucleotides agree with TRBD2. The covered CDR3 bases are TGCAGCGGCGGGAGACACCATGAG. Its protein is CSGGRHHE. The full-length CDR3 reads as CSGGRHHEQFF.